One and the same sample provided the 30 T cell receptor beta chains below, sequenced in a study of a mutant IDH1 vaccine in newly diagnosed glioma. Time point defined: week 23, last vaccination. Vaccine doses each comprised 300 ug of mutant IDH1 20-mer peptide, with topical imiquimod. The repertoire was sequenced with immunoSEQ multiplex PCR; TCRdb's copy has only in-frame clones and lacks some. Here the sample spans 50,000 to 85,000 clones, over 75% being singletons. These receptors have no identified antigens. The sample in question was PBMCs, obtained from a glioma patient whose treatment included an IDH1 peptide vaccine. All receptors derive from a man in his late teens or twenties with glioma.

The rearrangement links TRBV5-1 to TRBJ1-1; possibly TRBD1 for D (5 bases). This CDR3 has 13 residues. Germline V gene lookup returns CDR1 SGHRS and CDR2 YFSETQ. Trimming removed 2 bases from V and 1 base from J, with 6 bases in between. The CDR3 loop reads CASSLTGNTEAFF. The CDR3 nucleotides are TGCGCCAGCAGCTTAACAGGGAACACTGAAGCTTTCTTT.

The gene calls are TRBV7-9 and TRBJ1-5, with unresolved D. The CDR3 covers 13 residues. Per the germline V gene, CDR1 is SEHNR and CDR2 is FQNEAQ (reference sequence). The V gene lost 5 bases and the J gene lost 12 bases, with 17 bases spanning the gap. CDR3 loop: CASSPQAAEGQHF. CDR3 in DNA: TGTGCCAGCAGCCCCCAGGCGGCGGAGGGCCAGCATTTT. Variable domain in full (rest from reference TRBV7-9 and TRBJ1-5): DTGVSQNPRHKITKRGQNVTFRCDPISEHNRLYWYRQTLGQGPEFLTYFQNEAQLEKSRLLSDRFSAERPKGSFSTLEIQRTEQGDSAMYLCASSPQAAEGQHFGDGTRLSIL.

CDR3 protein: CASSGQINTEAFF. CDR3 nucleotides: TGTGCCAGCAGCGGACAGATCAACACTGAAGCTTTCTTT. The chain recombines TRBV9 with TRBJ1-1, with D tentatively TRBD1 (5 bases). This CDR3 comprises 13 residues. The germline V gene has CDR1 SGDLS and CDR2 YYNGEE. Trimming took off 3 bases at V and 2 bases at J, with 8 bases between the two ends.

CDR3 nucleotide sequence: TGTGCCAGCAGTTACTCTGCGAGTAACTATGGCTACACCTTC. Encoded protein: CASSYSASNYGYTF. V gene TRBV6-5 combines with J gene TRBJ1-2; D ambiguous. The V and J ends lost 0 bases and 1 base respectively, with 6 bases between them. CDR1 is MNHEY, CDR2 SVGAGI, per germline. This CDR3 has 14 residues.

V and J are TRBV2 and TRBJ2-7, with 11 bases identical to TRBD2. The CDR3 covers 15 residues. The V and J ends lost 1 base and 3 bases, in that order; junction bases with no gene match: 2. The germline CDR1 and CDR2 sequences are SNHLY and FYNNEI. The CDR3 bases are TGTGCCAGCAGTGAAGGACTAGCGGGGCACTACGAGCAGTACTTC. It encodes CASSEGLAGHYEQYF. The entire variable domain, with the rest obtained from reference TRBV2 and TRBJ2-7, is as follows: EPEVTQTPSHQVTQMGQEVILRCVPISNHLYFYWYRQILGQKVEFLVSFYNNEISEKSEIFDDQFSVERPDGSNFTLKIRSTKLEDSAMYFCASSEGLAGHYEQYFGPGTRLTVT.

The chain couples TRBV27 to TRBJ1-1; D may be TRBD1 (5 bases). Between the trimmed V and J ends, which lost 4 bases and 1 base, there was a span of 10 bases. Germline-derived CDR1 and CDR2 are MNHEY and SMNVEV (reference sequence). This CDR3 comprises 14 residues. CDR3 sequence (DNA): TGTGCCAGCAGTTGGGGGAGGGGGAACACTGAAGCTTTCTTT. It specifies CASSWGRGNTEAFF.

The rearrangement joins TRBV7-8 to TRBJ2-7; no reliable D call. Germline V gene lookup returns CDR1 SGHVS and CDR2 FQNEAQ. This CDR3 has 11 residues. V lost 5 bases and J lost 3, with 5 bases in between. Here the CDR3 reads CASSKGYEQYF. CDR3 DNA sequence: TGTGCCAGCAGCAAAGGCTACGAGCAGTACTTC.

The chain joins TRBV6-1 to TRBJ1-2; 7 positions agree with TRBD1. The CDR3 totals 13 residues. After removal of 3 bases from V and 11 bases from J, the junction contained 9 bases not matched to a gene. Germline assignment: CDR1 MNHNS and CDR2 SASEGT. CDR3 nucleotides: TGTGCCAGCAGTGATCCCTACAGGGGAGGGTACACCTTC. This codes for CASSDPYRGGYTF.

The gene calls are TRBV29-1 and TRBJ2-6; D uncertain. Germline assignment: CDR1 SQVTM and CDR2 ANQGSEA. V lost 4 bases and J 7 bases, leaving 11 bases between the germline ends. This CDR3 is built from 13 residues. CDR3 in DNA: TGCAGCGTTGTCGTCCCGACAGCCAACGTCCTGACTTTC. Amino acids: CSVVVPTANVLTF.

V and J are TRBV4-2 and TRBJ2-2; 12 nucleotides agree with TRBD2. The CDR3 runs 17 residues. Germline loops: CDR1 LGHNA, CDR2 YNFKEQ. The V segment lost 4 bases and the J segment 5 bases; nucleotides outside the gene matches: 8. The CDR3 loop is CASSRGAGTSGTGELFF. As DNA, the CDR3 is TGTGCCAGCAGCCGGGGGGCCGGGACTAGCGGGACCGGGGAGCTGTTTTTT.

The CDR3 loop reads CASSEAGQGSYNEQFF. The CDR3 nucleotides read TGTGCCAGCAGTGAAGCGGGACAAGGGTCCTACAATGAGCAGTTCTTC. The chain combines TRBV6-1 with TRBJ2-1; possible D gene TRBD1, 6 bases. Germline loops: CDR1 MNHNS, CDR2 SASEGT. The CDR3 is 16 residues long. Between the trimmed V and J ends, which lost 0 bases and 1 base, there was a span of 10 bases.

The rearrangement uses TRBV4-1 and TRBJ2-3; 8 positions agree with TRBD2. V shed 4 bases and J 4 bases; nucleotides not matched to a gene: 7. The CDR3 spans 15 residues. CDR1 MGHRA and CDR2 YSYEKL come from the germline V gene. CDR3 bases: TGCGCCAGCAGCCCCTGGGCGGGAGGACCAGATACGCAGTATTTT. This encodes CASSPWAGGPDTQYF.

The chain employs TRBV28 and TRBJ2-6; D not resolved. CDR1 is MDHEN, CDR2 SYDVKM, per germline. The germline V and J ends were trimmed by 6 bases and 0 bases, with 9 bases remaining between them. The CDR3 covers 15 residues. The CDR3 region has the DNA TGTGCCAGCAGAGTCGGATCCTCTGGGGCCAACGTCCTGACTTTC. Translation: CASRVGSSGANVLTF.

The chain recombines TRBV6-1 with TRBJ1-3; tentatively, D is TRBD1 (6 bases). Trimming removed 3 bases from V and 0 bases from J, with 9 bases in between. This CDR3 region has 15 residues. The germline gives CDR1 MNHNS, CDR2 SASEGT. The CDR3 is CASSDNRASGNTIYF. CDR3 bases: TGTGCCAGCAGTGACAACAGGGCCTCTGGAAACACCATATATTTT.

The chain carries TRBV4-3 and TRBJ1-1, with D tentatively TRBD1 (5 bases). V dropped 3 bases and J dropped 6 bases, with 17 bases sitting between them. Germline V lookup: CDR1 LGHNA, CDR2 YSLEER. This CDR3 has 15 residues. The CDR3 bases are TGCGCCAGCAGCCATAATTACGGGGCCAGGGCTGAAGCTTTCTTT. Translated, it gives CASSHNYGARAEAFF.

This clone was counted once. The J gene is TRBJ1-2, the V gene TRBV10-3; D is possibly TRBD1 (5 bases). The CDR3 is 13 amino acids. Trimming removed 8 bases at V and 4 bases at J, with 14 bases between. CDR1 is ENHRY, CDR2 SYGVKD, per germline. CDR3 sequence: CAIWQGPAYGYTF. Here the CDR3 DNA reads TGTGCCATCTGGCAGGGTCCCGCCTATGGCTACACCTTC.

The gene calls are TRBV4-3 and TRBJ2-7, with 7 bases fitting TRBD1. The CDR3 loop spans 15 amino acids. Germline V gene data show CDR1 as LGHNA and CDR2 as YSLEER. J gave up 7 bases and V 3 bases, and 12 bases lay outside the gene matches. CDR3 protein: CASSQVWGTDREQYF. In nucleotides, the CDR3 is TGCGCCAGCAGCCAGGTTTGGGGGACAGACAGAGAGCAGTACTTC.

CDR3 sequence (DNA): TGCAGCGTGGCGGGCGGGAGGGCCTACGAGCAGTACTTC. This codes for CSVAGGRAYEQYF. The gene calls are TRBV29-1 and TRBJ2-7; TRBD2 agrees at 9 bases. The CDR3 extends over 13 amino acids. V shed 6 bases, J shed 2 bases, and the junction held 5 bases outside the gene matches. The germline V gene has CDR1 SQVTM and CDR2 ANQGSEA.

The chain is built from TRBV9 and TRBJ2-5, with a possible D match to TRBD2 (5 bases). Between the trimmed V and J ends, which lost 4 bases and 2 bases, there was a span of 6 bases. This CDR3 comprises 12 residues. CDR1 SGDLS and CDR2 YYNGEE come from the germline V gene. For the CDR3, the DNA is TGTGCCAGCAGCCGGGAACAAGAGACCCAGTACTTC. This encodes CASSREQETQYF. The complete variable domain, with remaining parts taken from reference TRBV9 and TRBJ2-5, reads DSGVTQTPKHLITATGQRVTLRCSPRSGDLSVYWYQQSLDQGLQFLIQYYNGEERAKGNILERFSAQQFPDLHSELNLSSLELGDSALYFCASSREQETQYFGPGTRLLVL.

The chain has TRBV19 and TRBJ1-5; 9 nucleotides agree with TRBD1. CDR3 size: 16 residues. CDR1 is LNHDA and CDR2 is SQIVND in the germline V gene (reference sequence). With V trimmed by 5 bases and J by 2 bases, 7 bases remained unmatched. CDR3 in DNA: TGTGCCAGTAGTCCTATGGACAGGGGTGGCAATCAGCCCCAGCATTTT. This sequence encodes CASSPMDRGGNQPQHF.

The CDR3 reads CASTPGHSTDTQYF. The CDR3 nucleotides read TGTGCCAGCACCCCGGGACACAGCACAGATACGCAGTATTTT. The chain combines TRBV6-5 with TRBJ2-3; D is possibly TRBD1 (6 bases). With 7 bases removed from V and 0 bases from J, the gap between germline ends came to 11 bases. Germline lookup yields CDR1 MNHEY and CDR2 SVGAGI. The CDR3 is 14 amino acids.

The chain recombines TRBV6-6 with TRBJ2-5, with TRBD1 identical over 7 bases. The junction had 5 bases not matched to a gene; V was cut back by 5 bases and J by 2 bases. This CDR3 has 14 residues. Germline values: CDR1 MNHNY, CDR2 SVGAGI (reference sequence). The CDR3 DNA is TGTGCCAGCAGTGGAACAGGGGCGCAAGAGACCCAGTACTTC. This codes for CASSGTGAQETQYF.

J is TRBJ1-4 and V is TRBV9; TRBD1 might be the D (6 bases). CDR1 is SGDLS and CDR2 is YYNGEE in the germline V gene. Trimming pared 0 bases from V and 7 bases from J, leaving 19 bases between. This CDR3 is built from 17 residues. DNA for the CDR3: TGTGCCAGCAGCGTAGGAGCCGGGGGGGCGAACGGTGAAAAACTGTTTTTT. This gives the protein CASSVGAGGANGEKLFF.

This rearrangement joins TRBV7-8 to TRBJ1-2, with D perhaps matching TRBD1 (5 bases). CDR3 length: 15 residues. Germline V gene data show CDR1 as SGHVS and CDR2 as FQNEAQ. Trimming pared 5 bases from V and 9 bases from J, leaving 22 bases between. CDR3: CASSQISVGVGSYTF. The CDR3 coding sequence is TGTGCCAGCAGCCAAATCAGCGTAGGGGTTGGAAGCTACACCTTC. The entire variable domain, with the rest obtained from reference TRBV7-8 and TRBJ1-2, is as follows: GAGVSQSPRYKVAKRGQDVALRCDPISGHVSLFWYQQALGQGPEFLTYFQNEAQLDKSGLPSDRFFAERPEGSVSTLKIQRTQQEDSAVYLCASSQISVGVGSYTFGSGTRLTVV.

J is TRBJ1-2 and V is TRBV29-1; D not resolved. The germline V gene encodes CDR1 SQVTM and CDR2 ANQGSEA. V gave up 0 bases and J gave up 1 base, with 12 bases separating them. This CDR3 has 15 amino acids. The CDR3 sequence is CSVEDRQTNNYGYTF. The CDR3, as DNA: TGCAGCGTTGAAGATCGGCAGACTAATAACTATGGCTACACCTTC.

This chain connects TRBV29-1 to TRBJ2-7; no clear D. The V gene's germline CDR1 is SQVTM and CDR2 ANQGSEA. V was cut by 0 bases and J by 3 bases, with 6 bases left in between. CDR3 length: 12 amino acids. Written as DNA, the CDR3 is TGCAGCGTTGAAGACAGAGACTACGAGCAGTACTTC. It specifies CSVEDRDYEQYF.

This clone was found once. This sequence joins TRBV30 and TRBJ2-7; no clear D gene. Germline V gene lookup returns CDR1 GTSNPN and CDR2 SVGIG (reference sequence). V was shortened by 3 bases and J by 0 bases, with 9 bases between the two germline ends. There are 13 residues in the CDR3. The CDR3 bases are TGTGCCTGGAGCATGGAGAGCTCCTACGAGCAGTACTTC. Translating gives CAWSMESSYEQYF.

This chain joins TRBV7-9 and TRBJ2-7; TRBD1 agrees at 7 bases. The germline V gene has CDR1 SEHNR and CDR2 FQNEAQ (reference sequence). V was pared by 6 bases and J by 1 base, with 9 bases of the junction left unmatched. This CDR3 is 15 amino acids long. The CDR3 DNA is TGTGCCAGCAGTCCATCGACAGGGCTTTCCTACGAGCAGTACTTC. Amino acid sequence: CASSPSTGLSYEQYF.

The J gene is TRBJ1-2, the V gene TRBV28; the D gene is possibly TRBD1 (5 bases). Between the trimmed V and J ends, which lost 5 bases and 3 bases, there was a span of 19 bases. Germline V gene lookup returns CDR1 MDHEN and CDR2 SYDVKM. This CDR3 is built from 16 residues. CDR3 loop: CASSTDTTPRDYGYTF. CDR3 DNA: TGTGCCAGCAGTACCGATACAACCCCCAGGGACTATGGCTACACCTTC.

As to this clone: A junction boundary mismatches the germline segment, possibly from a read error. The same CDR3 is also encoded by other DNA sequences in this sample. The CDR3 DNA follows: TGTGCTAGCAGCTTAGGGACAGCCTACGAGCAGTACTTC. The encoded protein is CASSLGTAYEQYF. V usage is TRBV7-7 and J usage is TRBJ2-7; 7 bases map to TRBD1. The germline gives CDR1 SSHAT, CDR2 FNYEAQ (reference sequence). This CDR3 comprises 13 residues.